The 7 T cell receptor beta chains listed next were all sequenced from one sample in a study of blood T cell repertoires in COVID-19. Method: immunoSEQ multiplex PCR; TCRdb's copy keeps in-frame clones and lacks some. Found here are approximately 270,000 clones, roughly 80% of them singletons; the top ten hold about 8.9%. Sequencing was done on a sample of peripheral blood. The receptors originated from a man of 80 years or more with acute or convalescent COVID-19.

The chain employs TRBV12-5 and TRBJ2-1; 16 bases agree with TRBD2. The germline gives CDR1 LGHNT, CDR2 FRNRAP. Trimming at V came to 0 bases and at J to 9 bases, leaving 8 bases not matched to a gene. This CDR3 has 18 residues. The CDR3 nucleotides read TGTGCTAGTGGTTTGGTCGGGACTAGCGGGAGGGCCGACGGTGAGCAGTTCTTC. Translated, it gives CASGLVGTSGRADGEQFF.

V and J are TRBV7-2 and TRBJ1-3; TRBD1 matches 8 bases. V shed 5 bases, J shed 1 base, and the junction held 4 bases outside the gene matches. The CDR3 has 15 amino acids. The germline V gene has CDR1 SGHTA and CDR2 FQGNSA. CDR3 bases: TGTGCCAGCAGCCCACGGACAGGGTCTGGAAACACCATATATTTT. The encoded protein is CASSPRTGSGNTIYF.

DNA for the CDR3: TGTGCCAGCAGCCTCCGACAGGGAAAAATTATAAGCGGCACTGAAGCTTTCTTT. Encoded protein: CASSLRQGKIISGTEAFF. The V call is TRBV3-1 (or the pseudogene TRBV3-2), the J call TRBJ1-1; 7 bases fit TRBD1. The CDR3 covers 18 residues. Germline CDR1 reads LGHDT; CDR2 reads YNNKEL (reference sequence). V lost 4 bases and J lost 4; bases outside the gene matches: 18.

The V call is TRBV2, the J call TRBJ1-5, with D unclear. V was pared by 6 bases and J by 9 bases, with 12 bases between. Germline V gene lookup returns CDR1 SNHLY and CDR2 FYNNEI. This CDR3 has 12 residues. The CDR3 reads CASRRARGPQHF. For the CDR3, the DNA is TGTGCCAGCAGGAGGGCCCGGGGGCCCCAGCATTTT. The full variable domain, its missing parts supplied by reference TRBV2 and TRBJ1-5, is EPEVTQTPSHQVTQMGQEVILRCVPISNHLYFYWYRQILGQKVEFLVSFYNNEISEKSEIFDDQFSVERPDGSNFTLKIRSTKLEDSAMYFCASRRARGPQHFGDGTRLSIL.

Only one count was recorded for this clone. The V and J genes are TRBV28 and TRBJ1-1, with 9 positions matching TRBD1. Looked up from germline, CDR1 is MDHEN and CDR2 is SYDVKM. Unmatched junction bases numbered 7, after V lost 3 bases and J lost 5 bases. CDR3 size: 15 residues. The chain's CDR3 is CASSFFGTGRTEAFF. The CDR3 DNA is TGTGCCAGCAGTTTCTTTGGGACAGGGAGGACTGAAGCTTTCTTT.

This clone was detected a few times. This chain links TRBV5-1 with TRBJ2-7; 7 nucleotides agree with TRBD1. Germline assignment: CDR1 SGHRS and CDR2 YFSETQ. This CDR3 region has 15 residues. V lost 3 bases, J lost 6 bases, and 12 bases stayed unmatched. Here the CDR3 reads CASSSRTLTGSEQYF. The CDR3 coding sequence is TGCGCCAGCAGCTCCCGAACCCTGACAGGGAGCGAGCAGTACTTC.

The rearrangement uses TRBV19 and TRBJ2-5, with 8 bases that match TRBD2. The junction had 2 bases not matched to a gene; V was cut back by 11 bases and J by 6 bases. The V gene's germline CDR1 is LNHDA and CDR2 SQIVND (reference sequence). The CDR3 runs 10 residues. CDR3 in DNA: TGTGCCTCGGGAGGGAAGACCCAGTACTTC. Residues: CASGGKTQYF.